This T cell receptor (beta chain) is from a study of technical replicates of blood from several donors. The CDR3 extends over 15 amino acids. J was trimmed by 2 bases and V by 1 base; bases with no gene match: 5. In germline, CDR1 is WSHSY, CDR2 SAAADI. Some clones are missing from TCRdb's copy, which holds only in-frame ones; the method was immunoSEQ multiplex PCR. The sample yields fewer than 20,000 clones, roughly 84% seen once. The sample taken for sequencing was PBMCs. The gene calls are TRBV10-2 and TRBJ2-7; TRBD2 matches at 7 bases. This TCR came from a human donor in good health. The CDR3 here is CASSEWSSGPYEQYF. The CDR3 region has the DNA TGCGCCAGCAGTGAGTGGTCTAGCGGACCCTACGAGCAGTACTTC.